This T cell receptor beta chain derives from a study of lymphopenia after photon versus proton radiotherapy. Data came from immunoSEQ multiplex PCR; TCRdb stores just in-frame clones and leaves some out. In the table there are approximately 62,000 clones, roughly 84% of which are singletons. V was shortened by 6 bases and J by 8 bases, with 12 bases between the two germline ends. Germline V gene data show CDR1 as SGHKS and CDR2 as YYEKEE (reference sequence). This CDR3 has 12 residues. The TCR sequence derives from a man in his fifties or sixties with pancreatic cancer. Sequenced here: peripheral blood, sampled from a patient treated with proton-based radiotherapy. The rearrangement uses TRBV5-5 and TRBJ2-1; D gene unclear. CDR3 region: CASKAGDHEQFF. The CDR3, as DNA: TGTGCCAGCAAGGCTGGTGACCATGAGCAGTTCTTC.